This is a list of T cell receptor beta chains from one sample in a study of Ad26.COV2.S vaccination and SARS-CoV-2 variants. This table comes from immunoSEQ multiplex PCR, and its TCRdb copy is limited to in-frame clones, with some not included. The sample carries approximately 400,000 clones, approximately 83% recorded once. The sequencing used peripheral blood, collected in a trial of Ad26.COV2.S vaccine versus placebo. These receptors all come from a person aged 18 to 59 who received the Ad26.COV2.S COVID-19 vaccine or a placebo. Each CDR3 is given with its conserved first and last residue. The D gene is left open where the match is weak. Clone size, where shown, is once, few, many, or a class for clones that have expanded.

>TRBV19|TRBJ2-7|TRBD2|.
TGTGCCAGTAACCCGACTAGCGGGAGTCGCGAGCAGTACTTC
CASNPTSGSREQYF
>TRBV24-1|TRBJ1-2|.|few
TGTGCCACCAGTGATTCCCGACAGGCCGCAGGAGGCTACACCTTC
CATSDSRQAAGGYTF
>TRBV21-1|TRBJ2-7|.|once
TGTGCCAGCAGCCAAGACAGCTCTGACAGGGGAGTCATCCCCTACGAGCAGTACTTC
CASSQDSSDRGVIPYEQYF
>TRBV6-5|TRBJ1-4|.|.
TGTGCCAGCACCCTAGGTGAAAAACTGTTTTTT
CASTLGEKLFF
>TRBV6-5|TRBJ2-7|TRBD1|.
TGTGCCAGCAGTTACACCAGGGGGTACGAGCAGTACTTC
CASSYTRGYEQYF
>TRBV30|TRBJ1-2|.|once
TGTGCCTGGAGTTCTTACCTAGACTACACCTTC
CAWSSYLDYTF
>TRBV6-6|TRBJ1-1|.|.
TGTGCCAGCAGTTTTACACAGGTGAACACTGAAGCTTTCTTT
CASSFTQVNTEAFF
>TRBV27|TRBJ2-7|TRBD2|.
TGTGCCACCGCAGACCCCCGGGGCGGGGGAAGGTACGAGCAGTACTTC
CATADPRGGGRYEQYF
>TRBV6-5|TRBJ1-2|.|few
TGTGCCAGCAGTTACCTGACATCTCCCAACTATGGCTACACCTTC
CASSYLTSPNYGYTF
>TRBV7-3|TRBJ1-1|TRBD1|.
TGTGCCAGCAGCCCAACGACAGGGAGTAACACTGAAGCTTTCTTT
CASSPTTGSNTEAFF
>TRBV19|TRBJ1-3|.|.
TGTGCCAGTAGTATGGGACGGTCCTCTGGAAACACCATATATTTT
CASSMGRSSGNTIYF
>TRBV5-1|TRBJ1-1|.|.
TGCGCCAGCAGCTTGGAGGGGAGCGGAGTCAGTGAAGCTTTCTTT
CASSLEGSGVSEAFF
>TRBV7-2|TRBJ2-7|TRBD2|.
TGTGCCAGCAGCTTAGGGAGGTGGGGCGGGAGGAGCTCCTACGAGCAGTACTTC
CASSLGRWGGRSSYEQYF
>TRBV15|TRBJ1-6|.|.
TGTGCCACCAGCCCTCGGTTGGGCTCACCCCTCCACTTT
CATSPRLGSPLHF
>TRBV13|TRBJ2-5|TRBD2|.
TGTGCCAGCAGCTATGCTAGCGGGGGACAAGAGACCCAGTACTTC
CASSYASGGQETQYF
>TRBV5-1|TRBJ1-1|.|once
TGCGCCAGCAGAGGAGTGAACACTGAAGCTTTCTTT
CASRGVNTEAFF
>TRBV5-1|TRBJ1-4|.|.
TGCGCCAGCAGCTTGGGCGGGCGCAATGAAAAACTGTTTTTT
CASSLGGRNEKLFF
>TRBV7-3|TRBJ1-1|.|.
TGTGCCAGCAGCTTAAGCATGAACACTGAAGCTTTCTTT
CASSLSMNTEAFF
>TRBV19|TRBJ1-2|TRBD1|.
TGTGCCAGTAGTATTCCTGGACAGGGGTCCTCTAACTATGGCTACACCTTC
CASSIPGQGSSNYGYTF
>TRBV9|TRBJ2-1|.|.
TGTGCCAGCAGCGTAGGGATCAGCTTCTCCTACAATGAGCAGTTCTTC
CASSVGISFSYNEQFF
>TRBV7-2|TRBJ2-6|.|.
TGTGCCAGCAGCTCAGGGGCCAATCCATCGTCTGGGGCCAACGTCCTGACTTTC
CASSSGANPSSGANVLTF
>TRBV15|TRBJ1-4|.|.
TGTGCCACCAGCAGAGATACCGTGGAAAAACTGTTTTTT
CATSRDTVEKLFF
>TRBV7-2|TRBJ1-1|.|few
TGTGCCAGCAGCTTACAGCCCGGCACAACTGAAGCTTTCTTT
CASSLQPGTTEAFF
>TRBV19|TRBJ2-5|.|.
TGTGCCAGTAAAAGTAGTCAGGGCCGGGAGACCCAGTACTTC
CASKSSQGRETQYF
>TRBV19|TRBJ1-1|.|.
TGTGCCAGTAGTCTTAACCCGAACACTGAAGCTTTCTTT
CASSLNPNTEAFF
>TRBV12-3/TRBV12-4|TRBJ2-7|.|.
TGTGCCGTTTCAGCGGGTCTCTCCTACGAGCAGTACTTC
CAVSAGLSYEQYF
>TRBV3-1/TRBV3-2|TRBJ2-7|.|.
TGTGCCAGCAGCCAAGGGGGCCCCAACGCCTACGAGCAGTACTTC
CASSQGGPNAYEQYF